The clone carrying this T cell receptor (beta chain) was seen a handful of times. This record belongs to a study of CD8+CD57+ T cells in acquired aplastic anemia. Genomic DNA served as template for TCR beta VDJ and CDR3 profiling. TCRdb processed the reads anew with MiXCR; each CDR3 protein has one entry. The sample lists 250,000 to 350,000 distinct CDR3 sequences; about three fifths were seen once. Looked up from germline, CDR1 is KGHSH and CDR2 is LQKENI. Unmatched junction bases numbered 2, after V lost 0 bases and J lost 4 bases. This CDR3 contains 15 residues. Patients included in sequencing had previously demonstrated CD8+CD57+ cell expansion by flow cytometry. No therapy was given to patients before blood sampling.

The source of this sequence is a human donor with aplastic anemia. The chain combines TRBV18 with TRBJ2-1; 8 nucleotides match TRBD2. Material for sequencing was sorted CD4+, CD8+, or CD8+CD57+ T cells (not recorded which) from PBMCs. The CDR3 DNA reads as TGTGCCAGCTCACCACCGGGCGGGGGGTACAATGAGCAGTTCTTC. It is translated as CASSPPGGGYNEQFF.